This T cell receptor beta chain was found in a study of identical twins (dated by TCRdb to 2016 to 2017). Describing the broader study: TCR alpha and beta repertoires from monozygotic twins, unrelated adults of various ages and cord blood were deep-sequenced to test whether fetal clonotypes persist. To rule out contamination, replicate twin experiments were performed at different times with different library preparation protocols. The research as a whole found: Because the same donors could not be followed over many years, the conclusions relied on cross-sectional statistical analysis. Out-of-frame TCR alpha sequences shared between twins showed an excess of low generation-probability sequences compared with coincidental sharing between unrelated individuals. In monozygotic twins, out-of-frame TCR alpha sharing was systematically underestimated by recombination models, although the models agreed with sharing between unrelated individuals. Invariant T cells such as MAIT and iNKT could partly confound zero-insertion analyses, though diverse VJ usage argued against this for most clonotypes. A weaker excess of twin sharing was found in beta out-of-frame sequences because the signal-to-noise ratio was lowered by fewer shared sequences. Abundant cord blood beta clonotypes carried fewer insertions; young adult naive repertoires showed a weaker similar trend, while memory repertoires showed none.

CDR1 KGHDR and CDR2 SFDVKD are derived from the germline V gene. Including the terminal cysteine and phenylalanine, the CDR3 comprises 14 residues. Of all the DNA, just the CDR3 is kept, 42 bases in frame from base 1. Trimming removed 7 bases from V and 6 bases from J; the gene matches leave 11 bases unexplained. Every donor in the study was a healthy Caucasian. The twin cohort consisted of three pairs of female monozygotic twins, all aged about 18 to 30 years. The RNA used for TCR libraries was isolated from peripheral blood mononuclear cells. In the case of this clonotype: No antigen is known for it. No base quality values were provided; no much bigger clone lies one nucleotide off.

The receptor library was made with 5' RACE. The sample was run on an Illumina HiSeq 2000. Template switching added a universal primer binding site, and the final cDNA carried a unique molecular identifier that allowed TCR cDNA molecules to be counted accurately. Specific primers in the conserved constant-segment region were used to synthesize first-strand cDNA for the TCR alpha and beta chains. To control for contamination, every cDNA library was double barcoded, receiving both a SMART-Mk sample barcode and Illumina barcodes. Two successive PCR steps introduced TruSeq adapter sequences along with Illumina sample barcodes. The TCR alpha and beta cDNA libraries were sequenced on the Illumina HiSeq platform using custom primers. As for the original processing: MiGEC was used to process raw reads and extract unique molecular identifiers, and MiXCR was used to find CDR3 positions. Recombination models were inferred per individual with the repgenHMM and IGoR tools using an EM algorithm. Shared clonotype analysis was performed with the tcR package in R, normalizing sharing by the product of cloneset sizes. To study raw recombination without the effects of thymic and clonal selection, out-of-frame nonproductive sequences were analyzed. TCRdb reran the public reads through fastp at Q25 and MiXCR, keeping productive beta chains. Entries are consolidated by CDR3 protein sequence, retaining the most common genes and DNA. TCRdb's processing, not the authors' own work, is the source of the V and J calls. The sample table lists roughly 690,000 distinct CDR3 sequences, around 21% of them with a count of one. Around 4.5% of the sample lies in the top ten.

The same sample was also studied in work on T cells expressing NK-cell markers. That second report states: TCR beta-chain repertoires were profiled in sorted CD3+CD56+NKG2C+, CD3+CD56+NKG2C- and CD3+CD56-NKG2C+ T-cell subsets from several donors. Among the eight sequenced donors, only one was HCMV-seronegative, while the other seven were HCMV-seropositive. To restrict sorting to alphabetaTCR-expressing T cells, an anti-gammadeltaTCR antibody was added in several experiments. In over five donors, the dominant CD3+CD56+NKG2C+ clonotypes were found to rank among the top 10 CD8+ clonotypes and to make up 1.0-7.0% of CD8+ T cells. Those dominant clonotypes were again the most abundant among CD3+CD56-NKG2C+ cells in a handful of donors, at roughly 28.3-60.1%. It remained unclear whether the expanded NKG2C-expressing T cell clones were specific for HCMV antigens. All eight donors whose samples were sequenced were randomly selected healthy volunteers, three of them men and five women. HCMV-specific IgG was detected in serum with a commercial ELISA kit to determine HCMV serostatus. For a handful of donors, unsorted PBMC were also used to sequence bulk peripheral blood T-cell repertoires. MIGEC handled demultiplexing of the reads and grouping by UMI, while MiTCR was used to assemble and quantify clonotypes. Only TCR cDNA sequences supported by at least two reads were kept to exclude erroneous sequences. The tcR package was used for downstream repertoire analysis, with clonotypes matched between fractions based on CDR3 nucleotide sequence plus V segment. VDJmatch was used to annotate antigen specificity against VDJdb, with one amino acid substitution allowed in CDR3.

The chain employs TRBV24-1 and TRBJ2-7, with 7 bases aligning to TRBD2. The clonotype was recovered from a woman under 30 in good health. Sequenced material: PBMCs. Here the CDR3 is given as CATRTHGRGTEQYF. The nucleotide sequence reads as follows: TGTGCCACCAGAACACATGGGAGGGGAACCGAGCAGTACTTC.